Below are 6 T cell receptor beta chains sequenced from a single sample in a study of blood T cell repertoires in COVID-19. Only in-frame clones appear in the TCRdb table, and some are missing; sequencing was by immunoSEQ multiplex PCR. This sample has some 170,000 clones; about 91% occur once, and the top ten carry roughly 1.4%. Sequencing was carried out using peripheral blood. The receptors derive from a woman between 45 and 60 years old with acute or convalescent COVID-19.

The V gene is TRBV5-1, the J gene TRBJ2-2, with 8 nucleotides matching TRBD2. This CDR3 contains 17 residues. V lost 3 bases to trimming and J lost 6 bases; unmatched junction nucleotides: 13. In germline, CDR1 is SGHRS, CDR2 YFSETQ. CDR3 DNA: TGCGCCAGCAGCTCACCCTTTTTCGGGGGGGCCCCCGGGGAGCTGTTTTTT. Its translation: CASSSPFFGGAPGELFF.

The rearrangement links TRBV30 to TRBJ1-1, with D possibly matching TRBD1 (6 bases). Germline V CDR1 and CDR2: GTSNPN, SVGIG (reference sequence). V shed 2 bases and J shed 6 bases, with 10 bases lying between them. The CDR3 covers 12 residues. CDR3 in DNA: TGTGCCTGGAGTATAACAGGGCCTGAAGCTTTCTTT. It translates to CAWSITGPEAFF. The full variable domain, in which reference TRBV30 and TRBJ1-1 provide the parts outside the CDR3, is SQTIHQWPATLVQPVGSPLSLECTVEGTSNPNLYWYRQAAGRGLQLLFYSVGIGQISSEVPQNLSASRPQDRQFILSSKKLLLSDSGFYLCAWSITGPEAFFGQGTRLTVV.

In this sample, this clone turned up once. This chain links TRBV11-3 with TRBJ2-7, with D tentatively TRBD1 (6 bases). Germline V gene lookup returns CDR1 SGHNT and CDR2 YENEEA. The CDR3 loop spans 11 amino acids. The germline V and J ends were trimmed by 5 bases and 5 bases, with 7 bases remaining between them. CDR3 sequence (DNA): TGTGCCAGCAGCAACAGGGACGAGCAGTACTTC. Translating gives CASSNRDEQYF.

The V and J genes are TRBV11-3 and TRBJ2-1; tentatively, D is TRBD2 (5 bases). There are 13 residues in the CDR3. Trimming stripped 1 base from V and 10 bases from J, with 11 bases between. The germline V gene encodes CDR1 SGHNT and CDR2 YENEEA. In DNA form, the CDR3 reads TGTGCCAGCAGCTTAGTCCAGGAGGCAGAGCAGTTCTTC. The encoded protein is CASSLVQEAEQFF. Full variable domain (remainder filled in from reference TRBV11-3 and TRBJ2-1): EAGVVQSPRYKIIEKKQPVAFWCNPISGHNTLYWYLQNLGQGPELLIRYENEEAVDDSQLPKDRFSAERLKGVDSTLKIQPAELGDSAVYLCASSLVQEAEQFFGPGTRLTVL.

The rearrangement joins TRBV6-5 to TRBJ1-1; D is perhaps TRBD1 (5 bases). The V gene lost 8 bases and the J gene lost 5 bases, with 15 bases spanning the gap. Germline CDR1 is MNHEY and CDR2 is SVGAGI. There are 13 residues in the CDR3. The CDR3 nucleotides read TGTGCCAGCTATAGGGCGGGGGGGACTGAAGCTTTCTTT. This translates into CASYRAGGTEAFF.

The V and J genes are TRBV5-6 and TRBJ2-7; 7 bases agree with TRBD1. With V trimmed by 2 bases and J by 2 bases, 4 bases remained unmatched. Looked up from germline, CDR1 is SGHDT and CDR2 is YYEEEE. The CDR3 loop spans 14 amino acids. For the CDR3, the DNA is TGTGCCAGCAGCTTCGCCGGGACAGCCTACGAGCAGTACTTC. Protein: CASSFAGTAYEQYF. Full variable domain (remainder filled in from reference TRBV5-6 and TRBJ2-7): DAGVTQSPTHLIKTRGQQVTLRCSPKSGHDTVSWYQQALGQGPQFIFQYYEEEERQRGNFPDRFSGHQFPNYSSELNVNALLLGDSALYLCASSFAGTAYEQYFGPGTRLTVT.